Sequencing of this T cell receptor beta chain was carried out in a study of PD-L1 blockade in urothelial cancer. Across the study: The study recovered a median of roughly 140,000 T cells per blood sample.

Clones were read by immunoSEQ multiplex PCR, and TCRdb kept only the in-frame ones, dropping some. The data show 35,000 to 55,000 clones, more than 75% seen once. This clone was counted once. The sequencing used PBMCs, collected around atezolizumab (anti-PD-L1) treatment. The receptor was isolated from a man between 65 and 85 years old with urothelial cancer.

In DNA form, the CDR3 reads TGTGCCAGCTCACCAGGGGACAGGGGCTACAATTCACCCCTCCACTTT. Protein product: CASSPGDRGYNSPLHF. The gene calls are TRBV18 and TRBJ1-6, with 10 bases fitting TRBD1. Germline loops: CDR1 KGHSH, CDR2 LQKENI. The CDR3 covers 16 residues. Losses at the gene ends were 2 bases for V and 7 bases for J; bases not matched to a gene: 5. Full variable domain (outside the CDR3, taken from reference TRBV18 and TRBJ1-6): NAGVMQNPRHLVRRRGQEARLRCSPMKGHSHVYWYRQLPEEGLKFMVYLQKENIIDESGMPKERFSAEFPKEGPSILRIQQVVRGDSAAYFCASSPGDRGYNSPLHFGNGTRLTVT.